Below, 17 T cell receptor beta chains from the same sample are listed, as sequenced in a study of neoadjuvant anti-PD-1 for oral cavity cancer. Assay: immunoSEQ multiplex PCR; the TCRdb copy retains only in-frame clones and omits some. The sample lists approximately 15,000 clones, more than 70% occurring once. The sequencing used PBMCs, collected before nivolumab (anti-PD-1) treatment. The origin of the receptors is a person aged 40-85 years with oral cavity squamous cell carcinoma.

The gene calls are TRBV5-6 and TRBJ2-1; 11 bases agree with TRBD2. Germline lookup yields CDR1 SGHDT and CDR2 YYEEEE. There are 17 residues in the CDR3. Trimming at V came to 1 base and at J to 7 bases, leaving 10 bases not matched to a gene. CDR3 amino acids: CASSLLGTSGSKNEQFF. CDR3 DNA sequence: TGTGCCAGCAGCTTGTTGGGCACTAGCGGGAGTAAAAATGAGCAGTTCTTC. Based on the CDR3 plus reference TRBV5-6 and TRBJ2-1, the full variable domain is DAGVTQSPTHLIKTRGQQVTLRCSPKSGHDTVSWYQQALGQGPQFIFQYYEEEERQRGNFPDRFSGHQFPNYSSELNVNALLLGDSALYLCASSLLGTSGSKNEQFFGPGTRLTVL.

This clone was counted between two and nine times. The rearrangement links TRBV12-5 to TRBJ1-1; D is unresolved. The germline V and J ends were trimmed by 7 bases and 0 bases, with 9 bases remaining between them. The CDR3 contains 13 residues. Germline CDR1 reads LGHNT; CDR2 reads FRNRAP. In DNA, the CDR3 is TGTGCTAGTGCATTTGGCTTGAACACTGAAGCTTTCTTT. Translation gives CASAFGLNTEAFF.

The V gene is TRBV6-1, the J gene TRBJ2-5; D unresolved. Germline assignment: CDR1 MNHNS and CDR2 SASEGT. This CDR3 comprises 16 residues. V dropped 3 bases and J dropped 1 base, with 15 bases sitting between them. For the CDR3, the DNA is TGTGCCAGCAGTGATAGGTTACGAAGGTCCCAAGAGACCCAGTACTTC. Translating gives CASSDRLRRSQETQYF.

The chain uses TRBV14 and TRBJ1-6; the D is unclear. The germline gives CDR1 SGHDN, CDR2 FVKESK. The CDR3 runs 13 residues. V was shortened by 3 bases and J by 6 bases, with 6 bases between the two germline ends. CDR3 DNA: TGTGCCAGCAGCCATTTGCGTAATTCACCCCTCCACTTT. Amino acid sequence: CASSHLRNSPLHF.

The gene calls are TRBV9 and TRBJ2-3; 9 nucleotides agree with TRBD2. The CDR3 extends over 16 amino acids. Germline trimming cut 1 base from V and 2 bases from J; bases unmatched to any gene: 5. Per germline, CDR1 SGDLS and CDR2 YYNGEE. The CDR3 region is CASSVLAGAPTDTQYF. For the CDR3, the DNA is TGTGCCAGCAGCGTATTAGCGGGGGCTCCCACAGATACGCAGTATTTT.

The chain joins TRBV4-1 to TRBJ2-7; D remains ambiguous. Trimming pared 4 bases from V and 2 bases from J, leaving 15 bases between. The CDR3 is 15 amino acids. From germline, CDR1 is MGHRA and CDR2 YSYEKL. CDR3: CASSLLRLSAYEQYF. The CDR3 DNA reads TGCGCCAGCAGCCTCTTGAGACTCTCAGCCTACGAGCAGTACTTC.

DNA of the CDR3: TGTGCCATCAGCGCGACTAGCGGGAGAGTAGGGAGCTCCTACAATGAGCAGTTCTTC. This codes for CAISATSGRVGSSYNEQFF. The chain recombines TRBV10-3 with TRBJ2-1; 12 nucleotides line up with TRBD2. Trimming at V came to 6 bases and at J to 0 bases, leaving 12 bases not matched to a gene. Germline CDR1 reads ENHRY; CDR2 reads SYGVKD. The CDR3 consists of 19 residues.

This clone showed up just a few times. This chain uses TRBV2 with TRBJ2-7, with D perhaps TRBD1 or TRBD2 (5 bases each). This CDR3 contains 11 residues. Trimming cost V 8 bases and J 2 bases, with 7 bases left between them. Germline V lookup: CDR1 SNHLY, CDR2 FYNNEI. CDR3 protein: CASGTAYEQYF. The CDR3 DNA reads as TGTGCCAGCGGGACCGCCTACGAGCAGTACTTC.

The chain combines TRBV27 with TRBJ2-7, with 9 bases fitting TRBD1. This CDR3 has 16 amino acids. V lost 5 bases, J lost 7 bases, and 15 bases stayed unmatched. Germline lookup yields CDR1 MNHEY and CDR2 SMNVEV (reference sequence). The CDR3 is CASSPYSGTGTVEQYF. The CDR3 DNA follows: TGTGCCAGCAGTCCCTATTCCGGGACAGGGACGGTTGAGCAGTACTTC.

The rearrangement links TRBV7-2 to TRBJ2-3; D is possibly TRBD2 (6 bases). Germline assignment: CDR1 SGHTA and CDR2 FQGNSA. The CDR3 is 15 amino acids. Trimming stripped 1 base from V and 6 bases from J, with 14 bases between. Here the CDR3 DNA reads TGTGCCAGCAGCTTAGGGTCGTATGGAGGGGATACGCAGTATTTT. Translation: CASSLGSYGGDTQYF.

The V call is TRBV7-9, the J call TRBJ1-1; perhaps TRBD1 as D (6 bases). V lost 2 bases and J lost 7, with 17 bases in between. This CDR3 contains 15 residues. CDR1 and CDR2 from the germline V gene are SEHNR and FQNEAQ (reference sequence). CDR3 loop: CASSLTQGGYGEAFF. The DNA for the CDR3 is TGTGCCAGCAGCTTAACACAGGGAGGATATGGTGAAGCTTTCTTT.

The chain links TRBV6-1 to TRBJ2-1, with D unclear. The CDR3 is made up of 12 amino acids. The V end lost 7 bases, the J end lost 3 bases, and 7 bases lay between the germline ends. Germline V gene sequence: CDR1 MNHNS, CDR2 SASEGT. The CDR3 loop is CASTGSYNEQFF. In DNA form, the CDR3 reads TGTGCCAGCACAGGCAGCTACAATGAGCAGTTCTTC.

This chain joins TRBV4-1 and TRBJ1-6; D is uncertain. The V end lost 4 bases, the J end lost 10 bases, and 23 bases lay between the germline ends. This CDR3 contains 17 residues. Germline V CDR1 and CDR2: MGHRA, YSYEKL. CDR3 sequence (DNA): TGCGCCAGCAGCCTTGGGGTCTGGCCGGGCCCTAACTCACCCCTCCACTTT. Translated: CASSLGVWPGPNSPLHF.

The chain is built from TRBV5-6 and TRBJ2-1, with 16 nucleotides matching TRBD2. Trimming removed 4 bases from V and 7 bases from J; junction bases left unmatched: 11. The CDR3 consists of 18 residues. Germline lookup yields CDR1 SGHDT and CDR2 YYEEEE. CDR3 protein: CASSLGLAGGLVVNEQFF. CDR3 sequence (DNA): TGTGCCAGCAGCCTGGGACTAGCGGGAGGGTTGGTGGTTAATGAGCAGTTCTTC.

The chain has TRBV7-3 and TRBJ2-7; D perhaps matches TRBD1 (5 bases). V gave up 4 bases and J gave up 4 bases, with 14 bases separating them. The length of the CDR3 is 14 residues. Germline values: CDR1 SGHTA, CDR2 FQGTGA. The CDR3 here is CASSSNTGSYEQYF. The CDR3 DNA reads TGTGCCAGCAGCTCGAATACAGGTTCTTACGAGCAGTACTTC.

This clone appeared once. The V gene is TRBV7-8, the J gene TRBJ1-3, with 10 bases matching TRBD1. Germline V gene sequence: CDR1 SGHVS, CDR2 FQNEAQ. The CDR3 runs to 19 residues. The V segment lost 5 bases and the J segment 0 bases; nucleotides outside the gene matches: 13. CDR3 region: CASSLRQGALSGSGNTIYF. The CDR3 coding sequence is TGTGCCAGCAGCCTCCGACAGGGGGCTCTCTCCGGCTCTGGAAACACCATATATTTT.

The genes are TRBV5-1 and TRBJ2-7; D not resolved. Germline values: CDR1 SGHRS, CDR2 YFSETQ. The CDR3 spans 14 residues. V was pared by 4 bases and J by 4 bases, with 15 bases between. CDR3 sequence reads: CASSPDGRLYEQYF. The CDR3 DNA follows: TGCGCCAGCAGCCCTGACGGGCGTTTATACGAGCAGTACTTC. Filled out from reference TRBV5-1 and TRBJ2-7, the complete variable domain reads KAGVTQTPRYLIKTRGQQVTLSCSPISGHRSVSWYQQTPGQGLQFLFEYFSETQRNKGNFPGRFSGRQFSNSRSEMNVSTLELGDSALYLCASSPDGRLYEQYFGPGTRLTVT.